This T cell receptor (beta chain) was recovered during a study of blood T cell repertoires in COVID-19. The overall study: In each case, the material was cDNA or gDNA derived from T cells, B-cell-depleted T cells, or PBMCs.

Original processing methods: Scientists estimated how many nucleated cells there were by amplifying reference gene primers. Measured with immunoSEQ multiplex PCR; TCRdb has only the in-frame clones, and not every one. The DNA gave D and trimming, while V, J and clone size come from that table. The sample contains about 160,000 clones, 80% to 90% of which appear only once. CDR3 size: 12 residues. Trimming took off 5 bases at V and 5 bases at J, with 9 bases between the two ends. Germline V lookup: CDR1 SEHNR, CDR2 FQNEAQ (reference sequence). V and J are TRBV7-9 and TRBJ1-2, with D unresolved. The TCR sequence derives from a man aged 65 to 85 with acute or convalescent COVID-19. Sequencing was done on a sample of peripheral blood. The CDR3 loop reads CASSPGFYGYTF. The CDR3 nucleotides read TGTGCCAGCAGCCCAGGATTTTATGGCTACACCTTC.